Detailed here is one T cell receptor beta chain. The data were obtained in a study of cytomegalovirus exposure and HLA in healthy donors. The PCR had 60 Vbeta and 13 Jbeta primers. Only in-frame clones appear in the TCRdb table, and some are missing; sequencing was by immunoSEQ multiplex PCR. The table shows tens of thousands of clones, with approximately 80% occurring only once. Trimming took off 2 bases at V and 6 bases at J, with 6 bases between the two ends. Germline V CDR1 and CDR2: SGHTS, YDEGEE. The CDR3 totals 12 residues. The rearrangement joins TRBV5-8 to TRBJ1-5, with no clear D. This sequence originates from a man aged 50 to 60 in good health and CMV-seronegative. Input material: PBMCs. The CDR3 region has the DNA TGTGCCAGCAGCTTTCGAGGTCAGCCCCAGCATTTT. As protein: CASSFRGQPQHF.